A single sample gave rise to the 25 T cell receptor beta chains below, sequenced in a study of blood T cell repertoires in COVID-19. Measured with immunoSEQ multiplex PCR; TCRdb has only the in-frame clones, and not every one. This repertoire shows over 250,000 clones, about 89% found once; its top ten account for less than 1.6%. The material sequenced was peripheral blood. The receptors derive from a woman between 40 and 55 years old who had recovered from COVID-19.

The CDR3 region has the DNA TGTGCCTGGAGCGGCAGGGGGCGTATGAACGAGCAGTACTTC. Its protein product is CAWSGRGRMNEQYF. The gene calls are TRBV30 and TRBJ2-7; TRBD1 matches 8 bases. V shed 3 bases and J 5 bases; nucleotides not matched to a gene: 9. The germline V gene encodes CDR1 GTSNPN and CDR2 SVGIG (reference sequence). This CDR3 contains 14 residues.

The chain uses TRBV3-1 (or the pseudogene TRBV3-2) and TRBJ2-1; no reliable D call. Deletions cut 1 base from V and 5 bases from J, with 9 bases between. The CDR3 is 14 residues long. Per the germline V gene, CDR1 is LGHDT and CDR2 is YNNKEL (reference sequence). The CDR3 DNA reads TGTGCCAGCAGCCAAGTCCTACGAAACAATGAGCAGTTCTTC. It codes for CASSQVLRNNEQFF.

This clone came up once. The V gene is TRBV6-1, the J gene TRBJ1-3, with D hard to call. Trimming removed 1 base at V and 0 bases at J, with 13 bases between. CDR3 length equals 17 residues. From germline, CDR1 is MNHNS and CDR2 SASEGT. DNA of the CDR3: TGTGCCAGCAGTGAAGACGCCAGGACTCTCTCTGGAAACACCATATATTTT. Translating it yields CASSEDARTLSGNTIYF.

This CDR3 reads CASSPDISGDYGYTF. The CDR3 nucleotides read TGTGCCAGCAGCCCGGACATCTCTGGAGACTATGGCTACACCTTC. The chain has TRBV5-6 and TRBJ1-2; possibly TRBD1 for D (5 bases). The CDR3 has 15 residues. Trimming took 4 bases from V and 3 from J, leaving 16 bases between them. Germline CDR1 SGHDT, CDR2 YYEEEE. Variable domain in full (rest from reference TRBV5-6 and TRBJ1-2): DAGVTQSPTHLIKTRGQQVTLRCSPKSGHDTVSWYQQALGQGPQFIFQYYEEEERQRGNFPDRFSGHQFPNYSSELNVNALLLGDSALYLCASSPDISGDYGYTFGSGTRLTVV.

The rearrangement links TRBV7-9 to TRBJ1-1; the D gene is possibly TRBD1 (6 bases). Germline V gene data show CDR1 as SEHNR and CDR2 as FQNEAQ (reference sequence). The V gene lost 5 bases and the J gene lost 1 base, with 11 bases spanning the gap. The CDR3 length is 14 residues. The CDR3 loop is CASSQTGRNTEAFF. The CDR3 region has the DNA TGTGCCAGCAGCCAAACAGGGAGGAACACTGAAGCTTTCTTT.

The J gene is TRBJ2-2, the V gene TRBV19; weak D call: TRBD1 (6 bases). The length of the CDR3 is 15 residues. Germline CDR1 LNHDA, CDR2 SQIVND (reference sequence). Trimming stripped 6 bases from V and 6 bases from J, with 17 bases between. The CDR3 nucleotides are TGTGCCAGTAGGTTTCAGGGGTTAAATCCCGGGGAGCTGTTTTTT. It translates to CASRFQGLNPGELFF. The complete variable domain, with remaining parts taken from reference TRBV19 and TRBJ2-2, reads DGGITQSPKYLFRKEGQNVTLSCEQNLNHDAMYWYRQDPGQGLRLIYYSQIVNDFQKGDIAEGYSVSREKKESFPLTVTSAQKNPTAFYLCASRFQGLNPGELFFGEGSRLTVL.

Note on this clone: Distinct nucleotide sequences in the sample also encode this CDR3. The CDR3 loop reads CASSPTGGDSPLHF. In nucleotides, the CDR3 is TGTGCCAGCAGTCCTACAGGGGGTGATTCACCCCTCCACTTT. This chain uses TRBV7-6 with TRBJ1-6; TRBD1 matches at 8 bases. The germline CDR1 and CDR2 sequences are SGHVS and FNYEAQ. The CDR3 runs to 14 residues. Germline trimming cut 6 bases from V and 8 bases from J; bases unmatched to any gene: 6.

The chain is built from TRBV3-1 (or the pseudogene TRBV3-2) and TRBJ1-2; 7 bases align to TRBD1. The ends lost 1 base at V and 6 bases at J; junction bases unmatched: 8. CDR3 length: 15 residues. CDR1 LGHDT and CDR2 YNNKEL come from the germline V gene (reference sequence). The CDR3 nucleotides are TGTGCCAGCAGCCAAGGTCAGGGGGAGTCGGATGGCTACACCTTC. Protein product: CASSQGQGESDGYTF.

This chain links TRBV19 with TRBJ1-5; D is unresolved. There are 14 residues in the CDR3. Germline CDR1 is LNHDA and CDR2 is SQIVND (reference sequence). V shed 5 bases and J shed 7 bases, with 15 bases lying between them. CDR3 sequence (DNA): TGTGCCAGTAGTCCGGGTGAAGGAGCGCAGCCCCAGCATTTT. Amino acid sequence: CASSPGEGAQPQHF.

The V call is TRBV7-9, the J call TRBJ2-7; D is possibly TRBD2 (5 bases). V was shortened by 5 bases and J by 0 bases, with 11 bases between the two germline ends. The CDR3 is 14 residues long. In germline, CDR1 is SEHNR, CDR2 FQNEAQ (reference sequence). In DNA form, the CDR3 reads TGTGCCAGCAGCCAAGAGGGCAGCTCCTACGAGCAGTACTTC. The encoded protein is CASSQEGSSYEQYF.

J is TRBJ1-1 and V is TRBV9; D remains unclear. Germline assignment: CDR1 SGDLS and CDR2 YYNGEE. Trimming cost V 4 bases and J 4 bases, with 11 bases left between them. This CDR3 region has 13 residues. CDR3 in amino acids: CASSPRGFTEAFF. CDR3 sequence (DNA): TGTGCCAGCAGCCCGAGAGGGTTCACTGAAGCTTTCTTT.

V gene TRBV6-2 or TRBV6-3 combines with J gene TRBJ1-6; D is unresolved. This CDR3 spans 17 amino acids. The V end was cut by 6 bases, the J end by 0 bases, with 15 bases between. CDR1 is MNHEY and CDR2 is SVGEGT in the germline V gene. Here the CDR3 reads CASSDGSANSYNSPLHF. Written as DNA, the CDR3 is TGTGCCAGCAGCGACGGGTCGGCGAACTCCTATAATTCACCCCTCCACTTT.

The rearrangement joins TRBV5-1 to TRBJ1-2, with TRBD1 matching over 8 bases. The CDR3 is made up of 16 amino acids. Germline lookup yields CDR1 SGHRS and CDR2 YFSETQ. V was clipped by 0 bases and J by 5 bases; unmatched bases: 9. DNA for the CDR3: TGCGCCAGCAGCTTGGATTCGCAGGGGGCTAGGTATGGCTACACCTTC. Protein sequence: CASSLDSQGARYGYTF.

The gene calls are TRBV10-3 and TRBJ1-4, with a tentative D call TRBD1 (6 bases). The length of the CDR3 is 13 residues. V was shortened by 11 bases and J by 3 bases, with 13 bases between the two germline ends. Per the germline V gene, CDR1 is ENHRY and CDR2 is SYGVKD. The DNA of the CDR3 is TGTGCCTCCGGGGGGCCGGCTAATGAAAAACTGTTTTTT. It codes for CASGGPANEKLFF.

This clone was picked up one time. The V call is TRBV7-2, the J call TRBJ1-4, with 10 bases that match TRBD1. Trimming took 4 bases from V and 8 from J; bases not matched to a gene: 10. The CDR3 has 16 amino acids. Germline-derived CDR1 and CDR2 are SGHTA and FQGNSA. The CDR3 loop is CASSSTRDRGEEKLFF. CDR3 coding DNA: TGTGCCAGCAGCTCCACCCGGGACAGGGGTGAGGAAAAACTGTTTTTT.

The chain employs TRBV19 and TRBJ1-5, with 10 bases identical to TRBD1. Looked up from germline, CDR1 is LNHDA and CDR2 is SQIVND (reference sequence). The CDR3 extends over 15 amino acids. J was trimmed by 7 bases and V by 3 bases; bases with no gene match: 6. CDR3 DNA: TGTGCCAGTAGTATGAGGGACAGGGGTGACCAGCCCCAGCATTTT. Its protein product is CASSMRDRGDQPQHF.

This chain's CDR3 is CASSRERLSYNEQFF. CDR3 sequence (DNA): TGTGCCAGTAGTAGGGAGCGGCTCTCCTACAATGAGCAGTTCTTC. The chain carries TRBV19 and TRBJ2-1; the D gene is possibly TRBD2 (5 bases). This CDR3 comprises 15 residues. Germline V CDR1 and CDR2: LNHDA, SQIVND (reference sequence). The ends were cut back, 4 bases at V and 0 bases at J, with 10 bases in the middle. Combining the CDR3 with reference TRBV19 and TRBJ2-1 gives the whole variable domain DGGITQSPKYLFRKEGQNVTLSCEQNLNHDAMYWYRQDPGQGLRLIYYSQIVNDFQKGDIAEGYSVSREKKESFPLTVTSAQKNPTAFYLCASSRERLSYNEQFFGPGTRLTVL.

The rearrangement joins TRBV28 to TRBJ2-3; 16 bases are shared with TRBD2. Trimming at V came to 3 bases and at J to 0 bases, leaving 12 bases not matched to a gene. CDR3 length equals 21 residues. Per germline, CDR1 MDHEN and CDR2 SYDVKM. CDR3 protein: CASSFFLGTSGGAPSTDTQYF. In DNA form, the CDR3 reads TGTGCCAGCAGTTTCTTTTTAGGGACTAGCGGGGGGGCTCCGAGCACAGATACGCAGTATTTT.

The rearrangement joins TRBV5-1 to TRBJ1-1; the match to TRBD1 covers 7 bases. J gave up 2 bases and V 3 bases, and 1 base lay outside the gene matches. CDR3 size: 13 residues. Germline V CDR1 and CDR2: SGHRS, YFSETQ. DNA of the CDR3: TGCGCCAGCAGCTGGGACAGTAACACTGAAGCTTTCTTT. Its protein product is CASSWDSNTEAFF.

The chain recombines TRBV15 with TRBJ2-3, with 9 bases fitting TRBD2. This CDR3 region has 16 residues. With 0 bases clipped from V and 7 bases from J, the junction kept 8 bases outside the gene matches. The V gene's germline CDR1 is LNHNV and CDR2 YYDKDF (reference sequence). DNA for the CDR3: TGTGCCACCAGCAGAGAGGCTAGCGGGGCCCCTTATACGCAGTATTTT. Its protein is CATSREASGAPYTQYF.

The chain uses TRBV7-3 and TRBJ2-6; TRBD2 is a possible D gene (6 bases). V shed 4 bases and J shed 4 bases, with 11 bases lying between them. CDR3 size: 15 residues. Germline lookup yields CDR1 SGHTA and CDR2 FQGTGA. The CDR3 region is CASSSGGDGANVLTF. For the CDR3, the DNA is TGTGCCAGCAGCTCCGGAGGGGACGGGGCCAACGTCCTGACTTTC.

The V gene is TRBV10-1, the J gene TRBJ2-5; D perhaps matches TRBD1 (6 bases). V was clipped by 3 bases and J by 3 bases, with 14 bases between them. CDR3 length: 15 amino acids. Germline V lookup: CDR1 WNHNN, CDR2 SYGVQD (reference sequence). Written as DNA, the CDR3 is TGCGCCAGCAGTGATGTTTTTGAGGGGGAAGAGACCCAGTACTTC. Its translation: CASSDVFEGEETQYF.

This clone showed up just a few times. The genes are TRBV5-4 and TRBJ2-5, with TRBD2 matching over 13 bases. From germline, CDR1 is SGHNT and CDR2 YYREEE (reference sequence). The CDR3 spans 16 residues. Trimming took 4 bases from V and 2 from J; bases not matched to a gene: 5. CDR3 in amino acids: CASSRTSGGRQETQYF. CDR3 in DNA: TGTGCCAGCAGCCGGACTAGCGGGGGACGACAAGAGACCCAGTACTTC. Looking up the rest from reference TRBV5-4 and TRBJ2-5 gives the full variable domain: ETGVTQSPTHLIKTRGQQVTLRCSSQSGHNTVSWYQQALGQGPQFIFQYYREEENGRGNFPPRFSGLQFPNYSSELNVNALELDDSALYLCASSRTSGGRQETQYFGPGTRLLVL.

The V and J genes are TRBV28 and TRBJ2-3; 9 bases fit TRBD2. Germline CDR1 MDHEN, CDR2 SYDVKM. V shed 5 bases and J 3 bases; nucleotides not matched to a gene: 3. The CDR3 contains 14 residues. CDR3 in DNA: TGTGCCAGCAGTCCGGCGGGGGGGACAGATACGCAGTATTTT. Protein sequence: CASSPAGGTDTQYF. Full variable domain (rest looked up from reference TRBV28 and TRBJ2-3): DVKVTQSSRYLVKRTGEKVFLECVQDMDHENMFWYRQDPGLGLRLIYFSYDVKMKEKGDIPEGYSVSREKKERFSLILESASTNQTSMYLCASSPAGGTDTQYFGPGTRLTVL.

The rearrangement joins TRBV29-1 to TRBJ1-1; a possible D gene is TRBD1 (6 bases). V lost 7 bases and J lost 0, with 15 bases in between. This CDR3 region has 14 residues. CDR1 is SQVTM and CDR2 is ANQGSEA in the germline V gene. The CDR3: CSAGWTAMNTEAFF. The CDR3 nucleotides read TGCAGCGCGGGGTGGACAGCTATGAACACTGAAGCTTTCTTT.